One sample yielded the 19 T cell receptor beta chains listed below, sequenced in a study of OX40 agonist ivuxolimab in advanced cancers. Sequencing used immunoSEQ multiplex PCR; TCRdb keeps in-frame clones, though not all of them. The sample lists about 52,000 clones; approximately 88% were seen once. Sequenced material: CD4+ or CD8+ T cells sorted from blood, taken in a trial of the OX40 agonist ivuxolimab. The receptor set was obtained from an adult with an advanced solid tumor such as melanoma, head and neck, liver or kidney cancer.

The J gene is TRBJ2-3, the V gene TRBV7-3, with 7 nucleotides matching TRBD1. With 5 bases clipped from V and 4 bases from J, the junction kept 9 bases outside the gene matches. Per the germline V gene, CDR1 is SGHTA and CDR2 is FQGTGA. The CDR3 covers 15 residues. The CDR3 nucleotides read TGTGCCAGCAGCATAAAGCCACAGGGGTCAGATACGCAGTATTTT. It specifies CASSIKPQGSDTQYF.

V and J are TRBV10-3 and TRBJ1-5; D call uncertain. The length of the CDR3 is 13 residues. The germline CDR1 and CDR2 sequences are ENHRY and SYGVKD. The V end lost 3 bases, the J end lost 0 bases, and 3 bases lay between the germline ends. The CDR3 DNA reads as TGTGCCATCAGTGACATTAGCAATCAGCCCCAGCATTTT. Protein: CAISDISNQPQHF.

The CDR3 DNA reads TGTGCCAGCAGCCAAGATGCGCAGGAAGCCATTAGCACAGATACGCAGTATTTT. It yields the protein CASSQDAQEAISTDTQYF. This chain connects TRBV4-2 to TRBJ2-3; D unresolved. This CDR3 is 18 amino acids long. Germline CDR1 reads LGHNA; CDR2 reads YNFKEQ. V was cut by 0 bases and J by 0 bases, with 16 bases left in between.

This sequence joins TRBV6-5 and TRBJ1-2, with 8 bases aligning to TRBD1. The ends lost 5 bases at V and 8 bases at J; junction bases unmatched: 7. Germline CDR1 MNHEY, CDR2 SVGAGI. The CDR3 is 13 amino acids. The CDR3 nucleotides are TGTGCCAGCAGTACGGACAGGGAGGAAGGCTACACCTTC. Protein product: CASSTDREEGYTF.

This CDR3 is CASSLAATDWDTQYF. CDR3 in DNA: TGTGCCAGCAGCTTGGCCGCCACGGACTGGGATACGCAGTATTTT. This chain joins TRBV5-5 and TRBJ2-3; D perhaps matches TRBD2 (5 bases). The V and J ends lost 0 bases and 6 bases respectively, with 14 bases between them. The CDR3 is 15 amino acids. Germline V gene data show CDR1 as SGHKS and CDR2 as YYEKEE (reference sequence).

V gene TRBV7-3 combines with J gene TRBJ2-5, with TRBD1 matching over 12 bases. V was clipped by 5 bases and J by 5 bases; unmatched bases: 9. The CDR3 sequence is 16 residues long. Germline CDR1 is SGHTA and CDR2 is FQGTGA. For the CDR3, the DNA is TGTGCCAGCAGCGCATCCGGGACAGGGGGCAGGGAGACCCAGTACTTC. It translates to CASSASGTGGRETQYF.

J is TRBJ1-2 and V is TRBV19; unclear D gene. Trimming cost V 7 bases and J 4 bases, with 22 bases left between them. Germline V lookup: CDR1 LNHDA, CDR2 SQIVND (reference sequence). The CDR3 is made up of 16 amino acids. Here the CDR3 reads CASTPRKAGRPYGYTF. CDR3 in DNA: TGTGCCAGTACCCCAAGAAAAGCCGGGAGGCCCTATGGCTACACCTTC.

Comments on this clone: Other DNA sequences in the sample encode the same CDR3. The rearrangement uses TRBV30 and TRBJ1-2; the D is unclear. CDR1 is GTSNPN, CDR2 SVGIG, per germline (reference sequence). Trimming took 1 base from V and 1 from J, leaving 4 bases between them. This CDR3 spans 12 amino acids. DNA for the CDR3: TGTGCCTGGAGTGGGTTTAACTATGGCTACACCTTC. Residues: CAWSGFNYGYTF. Filled out from reference TRBV30 and TRBJ1-2, the complete variable domain reads SQTIHQWPATLVQPVGSPLSLECTVEGTSNPNLYWYRQAAGRGLQLLFYSVGIGQISSEVPQNLSASRPQDRQFILSSKKLLLSDSGFYLCAWSGFNYGYTFGSGTRLTVV.

The V gene is TRBV7-2, the J gene TRBJ2-2, with D perhaps matching TRBD1 (5 bases). Germline CDR1 SGHTA, CDR2 FQGNSA. V shed 5 bases and J shed 6 bases, with 16 bases lying between them. The CDR3 runs 15 residues. The CDR3 region is CASSPGLWGPGELFF. The CDR3 nucleotides are TGTGCCAGCAGCCCAGGGTTGTGGGGTCCCGGGGAGCTGTTTTTT.

The rearrangement uses TRBV6-6 and TRBJ2-2, with D perhaps given as TRBD1 or TRBD2 (5 bases each). Germline CDR1 MNHNY, CDR2 SVGAGI (reference sequence). This CDR3 region has 12 residues. Trimming cost V 5 bases and J 7 bases, with 8 bases left between them. CDR3 sequence (DNA): TGTGCCAGCAGTACTAGGGGCGGGGAGCTGTTTTTT. Translation: CASSTRGGELFF.

V gene TRBV5-1 combines with J gene TRBJ2-1; D gene uncertain. The CDR3 extends over 15 amino acids. V shed 0 bases and J shed 2 bases, with 9 bases lying between them. Germline lookup yields CDR1 SGHRS and CDR2 YFSETQ. In DNA, the CDR3 is TGCGCCAGCAGCTTGGGGGGTAGTACCTACAATGAGCAGTTCTTC. Protein sequence: CASSLGGSTYNEQFF.

The CDR3 here is CASSGLAGEGDTQYF. The CDR3 DNA sequence: TGTGCCAGTAGCGGACTAGCGGGAGAAGGTGATACGCAGTATTTT. The rearrangement uses TRBV19 and TRBJ2-3, with 13 nucleotides matching TRBD2. The CDR3 sequence is 15 residues long. CDR1 is LNHDA, CDR2 SQIVND, per germline (reference sequence). J lost 6 bases, V lost 6 bases, and 6 bases had no gene match.

This clone turned up a few times. This chain connects TRBV19 to TRBJ1-1; tentative D call: TRBD1 (5 bases). Trimming cost V 6 bases and J 3 bases, with 14 bases left between them. CDR3 size: 14 residues. Germline loops: CDR1 LNHDA, CDR2 SQIVND (reference sequence). The CDR3 sequence is CASRGTGWDTEAFF. The CDR3 DNA reads as TGTGCCAGTAGGGGGACTGGGTGGGACACTGAAGCTTTCTTT.

The rearrangement links TRBV4-1 to TRBJ1-2; TRBD1 matches 8 bases. J gave up 7 bases and V 0 bases, and 16 bases lay outside the gene matches. The germline CDR1 and CDR2 sequences are MGHRA and YSYEKL. This CDR3 has 18 residues. The CDR3 region is CASSQESPGGIIGGGYTF. In nucleotides, the CDR3 is TGCGCCAGCAGCCAAGAGAGCCCAGGGGGCATAATTGGAGGTGGCTACACCTTC.

The V call is TRBV18, the J call TRBJ1-3, with unresolved D. This CDR3 has 17 residues. CDR1 is KGHSH and CDR2 is LQKENI in the germline V gene. V lost 1 base and J 0 bases, leaving 13 bases between the germline ends. CDR3 DNA: TGTGCCAGCTCACCACAGCGGCTCGGAATCTCTGGAAACACCATATATTTT. Its protein is CASSPQRLGISGNTIYF. The variable domain in full, completed from reference TRBV18 and TRBJ1-3, reads NAGVMQNPRHLVRRRGQEARLRCSPMKGHSHVYWYRQLPEEGLKFMVYLQKENIIDESGMPKERFSAEFPKEGPSILRIQQVVRGDSAAYFCASSPQRLGISGNTIYFGEGSWLTVV.

This clone was observed once. V usage is TRBV11-2 and J usage is TRBJ2-7; possibly TRBD1 or TRBD2 for D (5 bases each). In germline, CDR1 is SGHAT, CDR2 FQNNGV. CDR3 length: 14 residues. With 5 bases removed from V and 2 bases from J, the gap between germline ends came to 13 bases. CDR3 amino acids: CASSRGRGPYEQYV. The CDR3 DNA follows: TGTGCCAGCAGCAGGGGCCGGGGCCCCTACGAGCAGTACGTC.

The chain couples TRBV6-5 to TRBJ2-3; D possibly corresponds to TRBD2 (6 bases). V lost 2 bases and J lost 1, with 7 bases in between. The CDR3 has 14 amino acids. Germline loops: CDR1 MNHEY, CDR2 SVGAGI. The CDR3 DNA follows: TGTGCCAGCAGTTACCGGAGGGGCACAGATACGCAGTATTTT. This codes for CASSYRRGTDTQYF.

In its sample, this clone was seen a few times. The chain has TRBV11-2 and TRBJ2-7, with D possibly TRBD2 on 6 matching bases. The CDR3 spans 15 residues. Germline CDR1 is SGHAT and CDR2 is FQNNGV. The V gene lost 0 bases and the J gene lost 9 bases, with 18 bases spanning the gap. CDR3 DNA sequence: TGTGCCAGCAGCTTAGATCTCGGGGAGGTCAACGGGCAGTACTTC. Encoded protein: CASSLDLGEVNGQYF.

This clone was detected once. The chain joins TRBV11-2 to TRBJ2-5, with D possibly TRBD2 on 7 matching bases. Germline assignment: CDR1 SGHAT and CDR2 FQNNGV. The V end lost 8 bases, the J end lost 2 bases, and 15 bases lay between the germline ends. CDR3 size: 14 residues. CDR3 residues: CASGLGGAQETQYF. The CDR3 nucleotides read TGTGCCAGCGGCCTTGGGGGGGCTCAAGAGACCCAGTACTTC.